The sample holds one count of the clone carrying this T cell receptor (beta chain). An end of the junction differs from the germline gene, which may be a read error. In TCRdb, the 5' RACE reads were re-called with MiXCR into one record per CDR3 protein. The table has tens of thousands of distinct CDR3 sequences, approximately 12% seen once; the top ten hold 4% to 4.5%. This sample was taken from a study of early T cells in non-severe SARS-CoV-2 infection. The CDR3 contains 14 residues. Germline V gene lookup returns CDR1 GTSNPN and CDR2 SVGIG (reference sequence). The sequence was obtained from an adult who was a healthcare worker with PCR-confirmed SARS-CoV-2 infection or an uninfected control (not recorded which). Sequenced material: whole blood, taken at baseline. The chain carries TRBV30 and TRBJ2-2; TRBD2 is a possible D gene (6 bases). Here the CDR3 reads CAWTGGKGTGVLFF. CDR3 nucleotide sequence: TGTGCCTGGACCGGGGGAAAGGGAACCGGGGTGCTGTTTTTT.